Below are 24 T cell receptor beta chains sequenced from a single sample in a study of CD8 T cells in Susac syndrome. RNA was extracted with the RNeasy kit, and a quantity of about 0.45 to 1 ug was reverse transcribed using random hexamers. TCRdb redid the calling of the immunoSEQ multiplex PCR reads with MiXCR, one entry per CDR3 protein. Among 250,000 to 300,000 distinct CDR3 sequences, 80% to 90% were seen once, and the ten largest hold about 0.11%. Input material: CD8+ T cells from PBMCs. These receptors were obtained from a human donor with multiple sclerosis.

The chain links TRBV7-9 to TRBJ2-5; D gene ambiguous. The CDR3 length is 14 residues. The germline V gene encodes CDR1 SEHNR and CDR2 FQNEAQ (reference sequence). Trimming cost V 5 bases and J 0 bases, with 10 bases left between them. CDR3 coding DNA: TGTGCCAGCAGCACGAGTGGCAACCAAGAGACCCAGTACTTC. It yields the protein CASSTSGNQETQYF.

V and J are TRBV27 and TRBJ2-1; no clear D. The V and J ends lost 8 bases and 8 bases respectively, with 16 bases between them. The germline V gene encodes CDR1 MNHEY and CDR2 SMNVEV (reference sequence). CDR3 length: 13 amino acids. CDR3 sequence: CASGQPTRDEQFF. DNA for the CDR3: TGTGCCAGCGGCCAACCTACTCGGGATGAGCAGTTCTTC.

CDR3 region: CASSQERSAVNEQFF. As DNA, the CDR3 is TGTGCCAGCAGCCAAGAAAGGAGCGCAGTCAATGAGCAGTTCTTC. This rearrangement joins TRBV3-1 to TRBJ2-1; D uncertain. V lost 0 bases and J lost 6, with 12 bases in between. The CDR3 length is 15 residues. Germline V gives CDR1 LGHDT, CDR2 YNNKEL (reference sequence).

This chain links TRBV19 with TRBJ2-4; no reliable D call. The germline V gene encodes CDR1 LNHDA and CDR2 SQIVND (reference sequence). The CDR3 spans 15 residues. Trimming took 5 bases from V and 0 from J, leaving 11 bases between them. The CDR3 nucleotides read TGTGCCAGTAGTGTACGGCCCCTAGCCAAAAACATTCAGTACTTC. The encoded protein is CASSVRPLAKNIQYF.

V and J are TRBV12-3 or TRBV12-4 and TRBJ2-7; possibly TRBD1 or TRBD2 for D (6 bases each). This CDR3 spans 13 amino acids. The V gene lost 10 bases and the J gene lost 4 bases, with 17 bases spanning the gap. CDR3 coding DNA: TGTGCCACCAGCCCGGGGGCGCGTTACGAGCAGTACTTC. Translation gives CATSPGARYEQYF.

This clonotype came up once. This rearrangement joins TRBV30 to TRBJ2-1; 7 bases line up with TRBD2. The CDR3 extends over 17 amino acids. Germline V gives CDR1 GTSNPN, CDR2 SVGIG (reference sequence). Trimming cost V 1 base and J 2 bases; bases outside gene matches: 11. This CDR3 is CAWSGDLGLEAYNEQFF. CDR3 sequence (DNA): TGTGCCTGGAGTGGGGATCTCGGACTAGAAGCCTACAATGAGCAGTTCTTC.

The gene calls are TRBV3-1 and TRBJ2-7, with no clear D. The CDR3 runs 13 residues. Germline V gives CDR1 LGHDT, CDR2 YNNKEL (reference sequence). V dropped 0 bases and J dropped 3 bases, with 6 bases sitting between them. The CDR3 reads CASSQDTLYEQYF. The CDR3 DNA sequence: TGTGCCAGCAGCCAAGATACCCTCTACGAGCAGTACTTC.

The V and J genes are TRBV4-1 and TRBJ2-1; 12 nucleotides align to TRBD1. The CDR3 runs 18 residues. Trimming took 6 bases from V and 10 from J; bases not matched to a gene: 19. Germline lookup yields CDR1 MGHRA and CDR2 YSYEKL. The CDR3 loop reads CASSWGQGAFQGEREQFF. The CDR3 DNA follows: TGCGCCAGCAGTTGGGGACAGGGGGCGTTCCAAGGGGAGAGGGAGCAGTTCTTC.

The V call is TRBV7-9, the J call TRBJ2-7, with TRBD2 matching 8 bases. CDR3 length: 16 amino acids. The germline CDR1 and CDR2 sequences are SEHNR and FQNEAQ (reference sequence). With V trimmed by 4 bases and J by 1 base, 9 bases remained unmatched. CDR3 sequence: CASSSPGLALSYEQYF. The CDR3 nucleotides are TGTGCCAGCAGCTCCCCCGGACTAGCCCTTTCCTACGAGCAGTACTTC.

The genes are TRBV7-2 and TRBJ2-7; 10 bases line up with TRBD2. V was clipped by 3 bases and J by 2 bases; unmatched bases: 4. The CDR3 totals 15 residues. Germline CDR1 is SGHTA and CDR2 is FQGNSA. The CDR3 spells CASSLGSGRTYEQYF. The CDR3 DNA reads as TGTGCCAGCAGCTTGGGTAGCGGGAGGACCTACGAGCAGTACTTC.

The chain carries TRBV29-1 and TRBJ2-1; D may be TRBD1 or TRBD2 (5 bases each). Germline V CDR1 and CDR2: SQVTM, ANQGSEA. The ends were cut back, 5 bases at V and 0 bases at J, with 14 bases in the middle. The CDR3 loop spans 15 amino acids. CDR3 nucleotides: TGCAGCGTTCCCCTCGAGAGGGGCTCCTACAATGAGCAGTTCTTC. It translates to CSVPLERGSYNEQFF.

V is TRBV7-8 and J is TRBJ2-5; 10 nucleotides align to TRBD1. The junction had 10 bases not matched to a gene; V was cut back by 7 bases and J by 5 bases. CDR1 SGHVS and CDR2 FQNEAQ come from the germline V gene. CDR3 size: 15 residues. The CDR3 reads CASIPDRGFPETQYF. The CDR3 DNA reads TGTGCCAGCATCCCGGACAGGGGGTTCCCGGAGACCCAGTACTTC.

Here the CDR3 DNA reads TGTGCCAGCAGTTTTGCAGGGAACAATGAGCAGTTCTTC. Encoded protein: CASSFAGNNEQFF. The chain combines TRBV28 with TRBJ2-1; D is possibly TRBD1 (5 bases). This CDR3 has 13 residues. V was trimmed by 3 bases and J by 5 bases, leaving 8 bases between them. Looked up from germline, CDR1 is MDHEN and CDR2 is SYDVKM.

This rearrangement joins TRBV14 to TRBJ2-7; a possible D gene is TRBD1 (5 bases). CDR3 length equals 13 residues. V was pared by 4 bases and J by 5 bases, with 12 bases between. Looked up from germline, CDR1 is SGHDN and CDR2 is FVKESK. CDR3 nucleotides: TGTGCCAGCAGCCTGCGAAGGGGCGACGAGCAGTACTTC. The encoded protein is CASSLRRGDEQYF.

V gene TRBV2 combines with J gene TRBJ2-7; D is uncertain. Trimming shortened V by 0 bases and J by 7 bases, and 7 bases separated the two germline ends. This CDR3 has 12 residues. Germline loops: CDR1 SNHLY, CDR2 FYNNEI. The CDR3 loop reads CASSEAAVEQYF. Written as DNA, the CDR3 is TGTGCCAGCAGTGAAGCTGCGGTGGAGCAGTACTTC.

In this sample, this clonotype turned up a few times. The chain is built from TRBV7-3 and TRBJ2-7; the D gene is possibly TRBD1 (5 bases). There are 14 residues in the CDR3. Trimming stripped 6 bases from V and 4 bases from J, with 16 bases between. Per the germline V gene, CDR1 is SGHTA and CDR2 is FQGTGA. CDR3 region: CASSQGPQGYEQYF. For the CDR3, the DNA is TGTGCCAGCAGTCAGGGCCCCCAGGGTTACGAGCAGTACTTC.

The chain employs TRBV20-1 and TRBJ1-4; possibly TRBD1 for D (5 bases). The CDR3 is 17 amino acids. CDR1 DFQATT and CDR2 SNEGSKA come from the germline V gene (reference sequence). The germline V and J ends were trimmed by 0 bases and 0 bases, with 14 bases remaining between them. Here the CDR3 reads CSARESWTHATNEKLFF. CDR3 sequence (DNA): TGCAGTGCTAGAGAATCCTGGACACATGCAACTAATGAAAAACTGTTTTTT.

V and J are TRBV7-9 and TRBJ2-7; 9 bases are shared with TRBD1. The CDR3 covers 19 residues. Germline loops: CDR1 SEHNR, CDR2 FQNEAQ (reference sequence). V lost 4 bases to trimming and J lost 4 bases; unmatched junction nucleotides: 20. The CDR3 region has the DNA TGTGCCAGCAGCTCGCCGGGACAGGGACGATTATCTGCAGCATACGAGCAGTACTTC. Encoded protein: CASSSPGQGRLSAAYEQYF.

Comments on this clonotype: One end of the junction fails to match germline, which may point to a read error. The CDR3 loop is CASSFSLSRAHYF. The CDR3 DNA reads TGTGCCAGCAGTTTTTCGTTGAGCCGTGCGCACTATTTT. The chain couples TRBV27 to TRBJ2-3; no clear D. Germline assignment: CDR1 MNHEY and CDR2 SMNVEV (reference sequence). CDR3 size: 13 residues.

The chain recombines TRBV5-1 with TRBJ2-3; 7 bases align to TRBD2. The CDR3 loop spans 15 amino acids. Germline V gene sequence: CDR1 SGHRS, CDR2 YFSETQ. With 2 bases clipped from V and 6 bases from J, the junction kept 9 bases outside the gene matches. CDR3 sequence: CASSFGGGRADTQYF. The CDR3 DNA reads TGCGCCAGCAGCTTCGGGGGAGGGAGGGCCGATACGCAGTATTTT.

The chain combines TRBV27 with TRBJ2-7; 7 nucleotides match TRBD1. V trimming: 2 bases; J trimming: 7 bases; junction bases outside the gene matches: 8. This CDR3 region has 14 residues. The germline V gene encodes CDR1 MNHEY and CDR2 SMNVEV (reference sequence). This CDR3 reads CASSLLKTGREQYF. The CDR3 coding sequence is TGTGCCAGCAGTTTACTAAAGACAGGGCGGGAGCAGTACTTC.

The CDR3 DNA is TGTGCCAGCAGCCCCCCTAGCGGGGGAGGGACCGGGGAGCTGTTTTTT. It translates to CASSPPSGGGTGELFF. V gene TRBV9 combines with J gene TRBJ2-2; 10 nucleotides align to TRBD2. Germline-derived CDR1 and CDR2 are SGDLS and YYNGEE. V trimming: 4 bases; J trimming: 5 bases; junction bases outside the gene matches: 8. This CDR3 has 16 residues. The full variable domain, in which reference TRBV9 and TRBJ2-2 provide the parts outside the CDR3, is DSGVTQTPKHLITATGQRVTLRCSPRSGDLSVYWYQQSLDQGLQFLIQYYNGEERAKGNILERFSAQQFPDLHSELNLSSLELGDSALYFCASSPPSGGGTGELFFGEGSRLTVL.

The J gene is TRBJ1-4, the V gene TRBV28, with 9 bases lining up with TRBD1. Germline V lookup: CDR1 MDHEN, CDR2 SYDVKM. CDR3 length: 18 amino acids. J was trimmed by 0 bases and V by 4 bases; bases with no gene match: 9. For the CDR3, the DNA is TGTGCCAGCAGTTCCGACAGGGGGGATCGACCAACTAATGAAAAACTGTTTTTT. The encoded protein is CASSSDRGDRPTNEKLFF.

This rearrangement joins TRBV2 to TRBJ2-2; no reliable D call. Germline CDR1 is SNHLY and CDR2 is FYNNEI. With 3 bases removed from V and 1 base from J, the gap between germline ends came to 6 bases. CDR3 length: 14 residues. The CDR3 DNA reads as TGTGCCAGCAGTGAGGTCGGGAACACCGGGGAGCTGTTTTTT. This codes for CASSEVGNTGELFF. Drawing the rest from reference TRBV2 and TRBJ2-2, the complete variable domain is EPEVTQTPSHQVTQMGQEVILRCVPISNHLYFYWYRQILGQKVEFLVSFYNNEISEKSEIFDDQFSVERPDGSNFTLKIRSTKLEDSAMYFCASSEVGNTGELFFGEGSRLTVL.